Listed here are 10 T cell receptor beta chains from one sample, sequenced in a study of vaccination effects on CD4 cells after COVID-19. Before sequencing took place, the ViraFEST assay used viral peptide pools to expand antigen-specific CD4+ T cells. The authors isolated CD4+ T cells after approximately 9 days of culture. Participants each got two BNT162b2 or mRNA-1273 vaccine doses. No antigen is known for these receptors. Sequencing was performed with immunoSEQ multiplex PCR; in TCRdb, only in-frame clones are kept and a portion is missing. The sample holds approximately 16,000 clones, almost 70% seen once. Sequenced material: CD4+ T cells from PBMCs cultured with SARS-CoV-2 spike peptides, taken after COVID-19 vaccination. Source of these receptors: a human donor who received a COVID-19 vaccine.

By proportion, this clone is medium-sized. The rearrangement links TRBV3-1 (or the pseudogene TRBV3-2) to TRBJ2-3, with D perhaps matching TRBD2 (7 bases). V lost 1 base and J lost 8, with 13 bases in between. The CDR3 runs 14 residues. The V gene's germline CDR1 is LGHDT and CDR2 YNNKEL (reference sequence). The CDR3 loop reads CASSQAGGRGTQYF. DNA for the CDR3: TGTGCCAGCAGCCAAGCGGGGGGCCGGGGTACGCAGTATTTT.

CDR3 protein: CASSPNLAQETQYF. CDR3 coding DNA: TGTGCCAGCAGCCCGAATCTAGCTCAAGAGACCCAGTACTTC. The chain is built from TRBV14 and TRBJ2-5; tentative D call: TRBD2 (5 bases). The CDR3 runs to 14 residues. The germline V and J ends were trimmed by 4 bases and 2 bases, with 11 bases remaining between them. Germline-derived CDR1 and CDR2 are SGHDN and FVKESK.

This chain uses TRBV5-1 with TRBJ2-7; tentative D call: TRBD1 (5 bases). Germline V gives CDR1 SGHRS, CDR2 YFSETQ. Deletions cut 4 bases from V and 1 base from J, with 12 bases between. CDR3 length: 14 residues. CDR3 DNA: TGCGCCAGCAGCGAGTCAGGGCTATCCTACGAGCAGTACTTC. Translated, it gives CASSESGLSYEQYF. The full variable domain, completed using reference TRBV5-1 and TRBJ2-7, is KAGVTQTPRYLIKTRGQQVTLSCSPISGHRSVSWYQQTPGQGLQFLFEYFSETQRNKGNFPGRFSGRQFSNSRSEMNVSTLELGDSALYLCASSESGLSYEQYFGPGTRLTVT.

The chain employs TRBV21-1 and TRBJ1-1; TRBD1 is the table's D call, not checked against the DNA. TRBV21-1 is described as a pseudogene. This CDR3 contains 11 residues. This chain's CDR3 is CASSCGSEAFF. In nucleotides, the CDR3 is TGTGCCAGCAGCTGTGGCAGTGAAGCTTTCTTT.

This chain uses TRBV6-5 with TRBJ1-2; perhaps TRBD1 as D (5 bases). V lost 6 bases to trimming and J lost 7 bases, with 12 bases between them. This CDR3 is built from 12 residues. The germline gives CDR1 MNHEY, CDR2 SVGAGI. DNA for the CDR3: TGTGCCAGCAGGGGTCCAGGGACTGGCTACACCTTC. It yields the protein CASRGPGTGYTF.

J is TRBJ1-2 and V is TRBV27, with D maybe TRBD1 (6 bases). The ends were cut back, 4 bases at V and 2 bases at J, with 14 bases in the middle. The CDR3 loop spans 15 amino acids. The V gene's germline CDR1 is MNHEY and CDR2 SMNVEV (reference sequence). For the CDR3, the DNA is TGTGCCAGCAGTTCCCCCGGGACAAAGAACTATGGCTACACCTTC. Translating gives CASSSPGTKNYGYTF.

The chain couples TRBV2 to TRBJ2-5; TRBD1 agrees at 10 bases. Trimming cost V 10 bases and J 4 bases; bases outside gene matches: 6. Looked up from germline, CDR1 is SNHLY and CDR2 is FYNNEI. The CDR3 is made up of 13 amino acids. CDR3 bases: TGTGCCACCGGACAGGGGGTTGGAGAGACCCAGTACTTC. This encodes CATGQGVGETQYF. Drawing the rest from reference TRBV2 and TRBJ2-5, the complete variable domain is EPEVTQTPSHQVTQMGQEVILRCVPISNHLYFYWYRQILGQKVEFLVSFYNNEISEKSEIFDDQFSVERPDGSNFTLKIRSTKLEDSAMYFCATGQGVGETQYFGPGTRLLVL.

The rearrangement uses TRBV11-2 and TRBJ2-5; D not certain. This CDR3 is 11 amino acids long. The germline gives CDR1 SGHAT, CDR2 FQNNGV. Trimming took 2 bases from V and 5 from J, leaving 3 bases between them. Here the CDR3 DNA reads TGTGCCAGCAGCTTATCGGAGACCCAGTACTTC. As protein: CASSLSETQYF.

The chain links TRBV11-3 to TRBJ2-1; the D call may be TRBD1 or TRBD2 (5 bases each). This CDR3 is 15 amino acids long. CDR1 and CDR2 (germline): SGHNT, YENEEA. V lost 0 bases, J lost 5 bases, and 11 bases lay in between. CDR3 loop: CASSLEGDLHNEQFF. The DNA for the CDR3 is TGTGCCAGCAGCTTAGAGGGGGATTTGCACAATGAGCAGTTCTTC.

In its sample, this clone was seen once. The chain carries TRBV10-3 and TRBJ1-2, with D possibly matching TRBD1 (5 bases). V was cut by 0 bases and J by 2 bases, with 10 bases left in between. This CDR3 comprises 15 residues. CDR1 is ENHRY, CDR2 SYGVKD, per germline. CDR3 protein: CAISESAGYNYGYTF. The CDR3 DNA follows: TGTGCCATCAGTGAGTCGGCAGGGTACAACTATGGCTACACCTTC.